Listed below are T cell receptor beta chains from one sample, sequenced in a study of neurological immune-mediated disorders. MiXCR, applied by TCRdb to the 5' RACE reads, yields one record per CDR3 protein. The table records under 85,000 distinct CDR3 sequences, over 12% of them present only once. Sequences were obtained from PBMCs. The receptors were sampled from a woman aged 45-60 years in good health. Each CDR3 is given with its conserved first and last residue. D genes are given only for firm matches. Some rows mark clone size as missing; the rest say once, few, many or name a class of expanded clone.

size	D	J	V	CDR3	DNA
.	.	TRBJ2-7	TRBV6-5	CASRPQANYEQYF	TGTGCCAGCAGACCACAGGCCAACTACGAGCAGTACTTC
many	.	TRBJ2-4	TRBV20-1	CSAPGAYLDIQYF	TGCAGTGCCCCAGGGGCCTATCTGGACATTCAGTACTTC
many	.	TRBJ2-5	TRBV11-2	CASSLGLEQTQYF	TGTGCCAGCAGCTTAGGACTCGAGCAGACCCAGTACTTC
many	.	TRBJ1-1	TRBV9	CASSVVPGGVNTEAFF	TGTGCCAGCAGCGTAGTCCCTGGAGGGGTTAACACTGAAGCTTTCTTT
many	.	TRBJ1-3	TRBV7-2	CASSLVGPAGNTIYF	TGTGCCAGCAGCTTAGTGGGGCCTGCGGGAAACACCATATATTTT
many	TRBD1	TRBJ1-1	TRBV10-3	CAAQEGQPIPNTEAFF	TGTGCCGCCCAGGAGGGACAGCCCATACCCAACACTGAAGCTTTCTTT
many	.	TRBJ1-3	TRBV5-1	CASSPGGQTGNTIYF	TGCGCCAGCAGCCCCGGGGGGCAGACTGGAAACACCATATATTTT
many	.	TRBJ2-1	TRBV20-1	CSAASLDGRSYNEQFF	TGCAGTGCTGCCTCCCTGGACGGGCGCTCCTACAATGAGCAGTTCTTC
many	.	TRBJ1-2	TRBV5-1	CASSLGRPDYGYTF	TGCGCCAGCAGCTTGGGAAGGCCCGATTATGGCTACACCTTC
medium-sized	.	TRBJ1-1	TRBV7-9	CASGSSTEAFF	TGTGCCAGCGGGTCCAGCACTGAAGCTTTCTTT
.	.	TRBJ1-1	TRBV5-1	CASSPVQGSEAFF	TGCGCCAGCAGCCCGGTACAGGGTTCTGAAGCTTTCTTT
many	.	TRBJ2-5	TRBV5-1	CASSLFQGGRETQYF	TGCGCCAGCAGCTTGTTCCAGGGGGGGAGGGAGACCCAGTACTTC
.	.	TRBJ1-5	TRBV5-1	CDSSPGDSNQPKHF	TGCGACAGCAGCCCCGGTGATAGCAATCAGCCCAAGCATTTT
once	.	TRBJ1-5	TRBV12-3/TRBV12-4	CASAREWGQPQHF	TGTGCCAGCGCTAGGGAGTGGGGTCAGCCCCAGCATTTT
many	TRBD2	TRBJ2-2	TRBV5-1	CASGLGTRNTGELFF	TGCGCCAGCGGCCTAGGGACTAGGAACACCGGGGAGCTGTTTTTT
many	.	TRBJ2-4	TRBV5-1	CASSLAHSGENIQYF	TGCGCCAGCAGCTTGGCCCATTCGGGGGAGAACATTCAGTACTTC
many	.	TRBJ2-1	TRBV3-1	CASSQRSGSNPNNEQFF	TGTGCCAGCAGCCAGAGGTCAGGGTCTAACCCCAACAATGAGCAGTTCTTC
many	TRBD2	TRBJ2-7	TRBV6-2/TRBV6-3	CASSYQLAPSSYEQYF	TGTGCCAGCAGTTACCAACTAGCGCCTAGCTCCTACGAGCAGTACTTC
many	TRBD2	TRBJ2-7	TRBV12-3/TRBV12-4	CASSPGEGLYEQYF	TGTGCCAGCAGTCCTGGGGAGGGACTCTACGAGCAGTACTTC
.	.	TRBJ2-5	TRBV7-9	CASSPTGRETQYF	TGTGCCAGCAGCCCTACAGGGAGAGAGACCCAGTACTTC
many	.	TRBJ1-1	TRBV29-1	CSVSPQGLNTEAFF	TGCAGCGTTAGTCCACAGGGTCTGAACACTGAAGCTTTCTTT
many	TRBD1	TRBJ1-1	TRBV3-1	CASSSFGTATEAFF	TGTGCCAGCAGCTCATTCGGGACAGCCACTGAAGCTTTCTTT
many	.	TRBJ2-3	TRBV5-5	CASSLNRGGDTQYF	TGTGCCAGCAGCTTAAACAGGGGAGGGGATACGCAGTATTTT
many	.	TRBJ2-1	TRBV5-1	CASSLDGSREQFF	TGCGCCAGCAGCTTGGATGGGTCGCGGGAGCAGTTCTTC
many	TRBD2	TRBJ2-1	TRBV2	CASRAWTSGKNNEQFF	TGTGCCAGCAGGGCCTGGACTAGCGGGAAAAACAATGAGCAGTTCTTC
many	.	TRBJ2-7	TRBV25-1	CASKTHTYEQYF	TGTGCCAGCAAGACCCACACCTACGAGCAGTACTTC
many	TRBD2	TRBJ2-2	TRBV3-1	CASSRGLAGGPNTGELFF	TGTGCCAGCAGCCGCGGACTAGCGGGAGGGCCGAACACCGGGGAGCTGTTTTTT
.	.	TRBJ2-2	TRBV6-5	CASSYSGTGEPFF	TGTGCCAGCAGTTACTCAGGCACCGGGGAGCCATTTTTT